This T cell receptor (beta chain) was identified during a study of blood T cell repertoires in COVID-19. Study-wide context: Whether acute or convalescent, the COVID-19 samples came from the United States, Italy and Spain. Nucleic acid was either cDNA or gDNA, and it came from T cells, B-cell-depleted T cells, or PBMCs.

Original analysis: Amplified reference gene primers provided the basis for estimating nucleated cell counts. The assay was immunoSEQ multiplex PCR, and TCRdb's table has in-frame clones only and misses some. D and trimming come from the DNA, and the V and J calls and clone size come from that table. This sample carries roughly 120,000 clones, around 86% of them seen once, and the ten largest clones take 4.5%. This CDR3 has 13 residues. The V end lost 2 bases, the J end lost 4 bases, and 9 bases lay between the germline ends. Germline V lookup: CDR1 GTSNPN, CDR2 SVGIG (reference sequence). This chain uses TRBV30 with TRBJ1-5; a possible D gene is TRBD1 (5 bases). Material for sequencing was peripheral blood. This receptor was identified in a man aged 35 to 55 with acute or convalescent COVID-19. CDR3 sequence (DNA): TGTGCCTGGAGTTTAGGGGTTAATCAGCCCCAGCATTTT. It is translated as CAWSLGVNQPQHF.